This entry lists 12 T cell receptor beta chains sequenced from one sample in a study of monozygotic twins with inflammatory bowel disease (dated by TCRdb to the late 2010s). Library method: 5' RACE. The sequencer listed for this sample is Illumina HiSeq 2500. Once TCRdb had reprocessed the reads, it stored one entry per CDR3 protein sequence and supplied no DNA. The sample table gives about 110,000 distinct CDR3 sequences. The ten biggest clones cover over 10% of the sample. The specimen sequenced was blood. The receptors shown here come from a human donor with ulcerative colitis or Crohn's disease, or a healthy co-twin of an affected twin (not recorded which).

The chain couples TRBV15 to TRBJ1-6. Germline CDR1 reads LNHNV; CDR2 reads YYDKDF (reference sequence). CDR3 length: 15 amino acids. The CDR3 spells CATSRDYNTDSPLHF.

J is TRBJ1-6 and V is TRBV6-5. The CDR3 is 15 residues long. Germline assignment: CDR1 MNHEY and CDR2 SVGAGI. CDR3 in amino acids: CASRYRWALDSPLHF.

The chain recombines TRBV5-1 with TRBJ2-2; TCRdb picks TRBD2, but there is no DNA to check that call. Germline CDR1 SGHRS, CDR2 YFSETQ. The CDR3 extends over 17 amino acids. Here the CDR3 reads CASSLDGTSGNTGELFF.

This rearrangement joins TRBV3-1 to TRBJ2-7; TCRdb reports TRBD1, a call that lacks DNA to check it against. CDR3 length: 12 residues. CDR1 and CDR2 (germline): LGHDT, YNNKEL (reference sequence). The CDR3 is CASSRREYEQYF.

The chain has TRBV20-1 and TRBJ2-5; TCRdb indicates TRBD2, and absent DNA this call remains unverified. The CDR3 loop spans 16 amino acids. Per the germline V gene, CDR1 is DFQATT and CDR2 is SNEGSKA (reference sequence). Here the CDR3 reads CSAGTSGGPRVETQYF.

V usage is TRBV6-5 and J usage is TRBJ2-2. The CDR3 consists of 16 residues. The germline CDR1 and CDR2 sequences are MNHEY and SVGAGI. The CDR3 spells CASSYSMSANTGELFF.

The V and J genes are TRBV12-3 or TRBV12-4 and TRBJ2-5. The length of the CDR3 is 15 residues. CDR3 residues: CASSLALLGKETQYF.

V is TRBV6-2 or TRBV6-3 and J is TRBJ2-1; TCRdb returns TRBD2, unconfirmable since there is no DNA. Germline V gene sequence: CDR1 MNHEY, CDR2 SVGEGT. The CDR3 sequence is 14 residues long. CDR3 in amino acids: CASRPSGGHNEQFF.

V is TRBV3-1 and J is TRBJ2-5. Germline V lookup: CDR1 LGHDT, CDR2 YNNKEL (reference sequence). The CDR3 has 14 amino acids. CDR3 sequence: CASSQDRLQETQYF.

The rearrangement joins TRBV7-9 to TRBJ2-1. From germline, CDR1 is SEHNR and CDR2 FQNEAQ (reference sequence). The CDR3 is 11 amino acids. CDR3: CASSFAGEQFF. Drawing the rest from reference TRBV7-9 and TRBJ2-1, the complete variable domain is DTGVSQNPRHKITKRGQNVTFRCDPISEHNRLYWYRQTLGQGPEFLTYFQNEAQLEKSRLLSDRFSAERPKGSFSTLEIQRTEQGDSAMYLCASSFAGEQFFGPGTRLTVL.

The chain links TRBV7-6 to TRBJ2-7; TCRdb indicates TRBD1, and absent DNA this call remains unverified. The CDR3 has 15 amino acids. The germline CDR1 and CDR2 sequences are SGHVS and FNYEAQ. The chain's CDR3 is CASSSHRELFAEQYF.

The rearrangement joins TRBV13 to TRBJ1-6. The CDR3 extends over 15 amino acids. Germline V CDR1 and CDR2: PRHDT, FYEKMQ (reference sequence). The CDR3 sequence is CASSPSGSYNSPLHF.